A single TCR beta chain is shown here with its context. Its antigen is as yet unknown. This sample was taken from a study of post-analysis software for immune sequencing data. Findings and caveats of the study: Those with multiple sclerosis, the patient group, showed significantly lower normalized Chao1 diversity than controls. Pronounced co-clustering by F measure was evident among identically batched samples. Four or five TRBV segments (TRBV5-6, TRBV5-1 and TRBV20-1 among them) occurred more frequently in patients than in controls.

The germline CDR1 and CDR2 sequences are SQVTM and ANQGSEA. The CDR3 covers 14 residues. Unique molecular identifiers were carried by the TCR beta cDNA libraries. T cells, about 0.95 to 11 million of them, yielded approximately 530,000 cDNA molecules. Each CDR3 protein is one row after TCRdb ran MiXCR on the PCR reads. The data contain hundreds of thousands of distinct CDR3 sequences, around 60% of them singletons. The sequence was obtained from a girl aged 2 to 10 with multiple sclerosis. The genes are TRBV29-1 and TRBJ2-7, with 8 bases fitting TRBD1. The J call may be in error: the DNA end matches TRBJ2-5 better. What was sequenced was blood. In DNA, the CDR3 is TGCAGCGTTGGACCAGGGGGCTCTGGAGAGACCCAGTACTTC. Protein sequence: CSVGPGGSGETQYF.